This entry lists 13 T cell receptor beta chains sequenced from one sample in a study of technical replicates of blood from a handful of donors. TCRdb's copy holds only in-frame clones and misses some; the assay was immunoSEQ multiplex PCR. The profile shows around 76,000 clones, over 95% of them singletons. Sequenced: T cells isolated from PBMCs. The receptors here all came from a human donor in good health.

The chain joins TRBV19 to TRBJ2-7, with 7 bases that match TRBD1. This CDR3 is built from 12 residues. V shed 4 bases, J shed 6 bases, and the junction held 3 bases outside the gene matches. Germline-derived CDR1 and CDR2 are LNHDA and SQIVND (reference sequence). The CDR3 spells CASSTTGAEQYF. The CDR3 DNA follows: TGTGCCAGTAGTACAACAGGGGCCGAGCAGTACTTC.

V usage is TRBV19 and J usage is TRBJ2-7; the D gene is possibly TRBD1 (5 bases). CDR3 length: 11 amino acids. In germline, CDR1 is LNHDA, CDR2 SQIVND (reference sequence). V gave up 8 bases and J gave up 3 bases, with 8 bases separating them. CDR3 in amino acids: CASGQGYEQYF. The CDR3 DNA reads as TGTGCCAGTGGCCAGGGCTACGAGCAGTACTTC.

J is TRBJ1-1 and V is TRBV6-5; TRBD1 might be the D (5 bases). CDR1 MNHEY and CDR2 SVGAGI come from the germline V gene. The V end was cut by 0 bases, the J end by 0 bases, with 11 bases between. The length of the CDR3 is 16 residues. The CDR3 loop is CASSYSWARVNTEAFF. Written as DNA, the CDR3 is TGTGCCAGCAGTTACTCCTGGGCCAGGGTGAACACTGAAGCTTTCTTT.

Points on this clone: One end of the junction does not line up with germline, which may come from a read error. The V and J genes are TRBV2 and TRBJ1-1; possibly TRBD1 for D (6 bases). The CDR3 is 15 residues long. The germline V gene has CDR1 SNHLY and CDR2 FYNNEI. The CDR3 DNA sequence: TGTGCCAGCACTGAAGATCAGGGGCTGAACACTGAAGCTTTCTTT. Protein product: CASTEDQGLNTEAFF.

V and J are TRBV7-9 and TRBJ2-7; 8 nucleotides align to TRBD2. V shed 1 base and J 4 bases; nucleotides not matched to a gene: 12. Germline V gene sequence: CDR1 SEHNR, CDR2 FQNEAQ (reference sequence). CDR3 length equals 17 residues. The CDR3 sequence is CASSLVFPTGGLYEQYF. The CDR3 DNA is TGTGCCAGCAGCTTAGTTTTCCCAACGGGGGGGCTATACGAGCAGTACTTC.

J is TRBJ2-3 and V is TRBV6-4; 14 bases fit TRBD2. The V gene end was trimmed by 3 bases and the J gene end by 6 bases; junction bases not matched to a gene: 2. The length of the CDR3 is 15 residues. Germline loops: CDR1 MRHNA, CDR2 SNTAGT. The CDR3 DNA reads as TGTGCCAGCAGTGAGGGGACTAGCGGGAGTGATACGCAGTATTTT. This sequence encodes CASSEGTSGSDTQYF.

The chain recombines TRBV19 with TRBJ2-7; 11 nucleotides agree with TRBD1. The germline V gene has CDR1 LNHDA and CDR2 SQIVND (reference sequence). Germline trimming cut 5 bases from V and 5 bases from J; bases unmatched to any gene: 2. The CDR3 sequence is 13 residues long. CDR3 amino acids: CASSGTGGHEQYF. CDR3 coding DNA: TGTGCCAGTAGTGGGACAGGGGGTCACGAGCAGTACTTC.

The chain joins TRBV6-5 to TRBJ2-7; the D gene is possibly TRBD2 (5 bases). CDR1 and CDR2 from the germline V gene are MNHEY and SVGAGI. The CDR3 is 14 amino acids. Trimming took 0 bases from V and 6 from J, leaving 12 bases between them. In nucleotides, the CDR3 is TGTGCCAGCAGTTACTCCCGGGGAGTGTCCGAGCAGTACTTC. Protein: CASSYSRGVSEQYF.

The rearrangement joins TRBV28 to TRBJ2-3; TRBD2 aligns across 10 bases. Per the germline V gene, CDR1 is MDHEN and CDR2 is SYDVKM. V lost 5 bases and J lost 0; bases outside the gene matches: 5. The CDR3 covers 16 residues. The CDR3: CASSPPLAGSTDTQYF. The CDR3 coding sequence is TGTGCCAGCAGTCCACCACTAGCGGGGAGCACAGATACGCAGTATTTT.

In regard to this clone: Distinct nucleotide sequences in the sample also encode this CDR3. The chain carries TRBV5-1 and TRBJ2-7; TRBD2 agrees at 11 bases. V was pared by 1 base and J by 4 bases, with 1 base of the junction left unmatched. Germline V lookup: CDR1 SGHRS, CDR2 YFSETQ. The length of the CDR3 is 14 residues. Here the CDR3 DNA reads TGCGCCAGCAGCTTGACTAGCGGGAGTTACGAGCAGTACTTC. Encoded protein: CASSLTSGSYEQYF.

The genes are TRBV28 and TRBJ2-1, with 7 bases lining up with TRBD1. Germline trimming cut 4 bases from V and 7 bases from J; bases unmatched to any gene: 16. CDR1 and CDR2 from the germline V gene are MDHEN and SYDVKM. The CDR3 covers 17 residues. This CDR3 is CASSSPLETGMENEQFF. CDR3 bases: TGTGCCAGCAGTTCTCCTTTGGAGACAGGGATGGAGAATGAGCAGTTCTTC. Filled out from reference TRBV28 and TRBJ2-1, the complete variable domain reads DVKVTQSSRYLVKRTGEKVFLECVQDMDHENMFWYRQDPGLGLRLIYFSYDVKMKEKGDIPEGYSVSREKKERFSLILESASTNQTSMYLCASSSPLETGMENEQFFGPGTRLTVL.

The chain joins TRBV19 to TRBJ1-4; 8 bases are a match to TRBD1. The CDR3 spans 14 residues. Per the germline V gene, CDR1 is LNHDA and CDR2 is SQIVND (reference sequence). The J segment lost 8 bases and the V segment lost 7 bases, leaving 9 bases of the junction unmatched. The CDR3 sequence is CASTGGAEGEKLFF. In DNA form, the CDR3 reads TGTGCCAGTACAGGGGGCGCGGAAGGAGAAAAACTGTTTTTT.

The chain is built from TRBV9 and TRBJ1-1, with D possibly matching TRBD1 (6 bases). Germline CDR1 and CDR2: SGDLS and YYNGEE. This CDR3 is built from 14 residues. The V end lost 4 bases, the J end lost 1 base, and 11 bases lay between the germline ends. The CDR3 region has the DNA TGTGCCAGCAGCAGCGGGACACAGAACACTGAAGCTTTCTTT. It is translated as CASSSGTQNTEAFF.